The rows below give T cell receptor beta chains drawn from one sample of a study of blood T cell repertoires in COVID-19. TCRdb's table, derived via immunoSEQ multiplex PCR, lists solely in-frame clones and lacks some. The sample carries 150,000 to 200,000 clones, around nine tenths recorded once. The sequencing sample was made of peripheral blood. These receptors were taken from a middle-aged man with active or convalescent COVID-19. Both conserved end residues are part of each CDR3. Each record gives: J gene, D gene, V gene, clone size, CDR3 protein, CDR3 DNA. The D gene is left open where the match is weak. The listing skips clone size in some rows; elsewhere it reads once, few, many or a size class.

j_call: TRBJ1-1
d_call: TRBD1
v_call: TRBV27
clone_size: -
cdr3_aa: CASSPRDRGAYTEAFF
cdr3_nt: TGTGCCAGCAGTCCCCGGGACAGGGGAGCGTACACTGAAGCTTTCTTT

j_call: TRBJ1-3
d_call: -
v_call: TRBV5-1
clone_size: -
cdr3_aa: CASSLGASENTIYF
cdr3_nt: TGCGCCAGCAGCTTGGGGGCTTCAGAAAACACCATATATTTT

j_call: TRBJ2-1
d_call: TRBD2
v_call: TRBV5-1
clone_size: once
cdr3_aa: CASSAQTSGGSYNEQFF
cdr3_nt: TGCGCCAGCAGCGCGCAGACTAGCGGAGGCTCCTACAATGAGCAGTTCTTC

j_call: TRBJ1-4
d_call: TRBD1
v_call: TRBV11-2
clone_size: -
cdr3_aa: CASSPGTGYEKLFF
cdr3_nt: TGTGCCAGCAGCCCAGGGACAGGGTACGAAAAACTGTTTTTT

j_call: TRBJ1-1
d_call: -
v_call: TRBV6-6
clone_size: -
cdr3_aa: CASSYGRAGRKAFF
cdr3_nt: TGTGCCAGCAGTTACGGAAGGGCAGGGCGGAAAGCTTTCTTT

j_call: TRBJ1-1
d_call: -
v_call: TRBV7-9
clone_size: -
cdr3_aa: CASTPGSHRAGAFF
cdr3_nt: TGTGCCAGCACCCCCGGGAGCCACCGGGCCGGAGCTTTCTTT

j_call: TRBJ1-1
d_call: -
v_call: TRBV28
clone_size: once
cdr3_aa: CASSPPGVKTEAFF
cdr3_nt: TGTGCCAGCAGTCCCCCAGGGGTGAAAACTGAAGCTTTCTTT

j_call: TRBJ1-4
d_call: -
v_call: TRBV4-3
clone_size: -
cdr3_aa: CASSHRWSTGQISTNEKLFF
cdr3_nt: TGCGCCAGCAGCCACCGCTGGTCGACCGGACAGATCTCAACTAATGAAAAACTGTTTTTT

j_call: TRBJ1-1
d_call: -
v_call: TRBV9
clone_size: -
cdr3_aa: CARGPGGDTEAFF
cdr3_nt: TGTGCCCGCGGTCCGGGGGGGGACACTGAAGCTTTCTTT

j_call: TRBJ1-2
d_call: TRBD1
v_call: TRBV28
clone_size: -
cdr3_aa: CASRSTLGTGDYGYTF
cdr3_nt: TGTGCCAGCAGGTCAACCCTCGGGACAGGGGACTATGGCTACACCTTC

j_call: TRBJ1-1
d_call: -
v_call: TRBV5-1
clone_size: -
cdr3_aa: CASSITGGTEAFF
cdr3_nt: TGCGCCAGCAGCATTACAGGAGGGACTGAAGCTTTCTTT

j_call: TRBJ1-1
d_call: -
v_call: TRBV14
clone_size: -
cdr3_aa: CASSPLRDSEAFF
cdr3_nt: TGTGCCAGCAGCCCCCTTCGGGATTCGGAAGCTTTCTTT

j_call: TRBJ1-6
d_call: TRBD1
v_call: TRBV5-5
clone_size: -
cdr3_aa: CASSRLLGQGTVGNSPLHF
cdr3_nt: TGTGCCAGCAGCCGTCTTTTGGGACAGGGGACAGTTGGTAATTCACCCCTCCACTTT

j_call: TRBJ2-3
d_call: -
v_call: TRBV4-1
clone_size: -
cdr3_aa: CASASLADTQYF
cdr3_nt: TGCGCCAGCGCTAGCTTAGCAGATACGCAGTATTTT

j_call: TRBJ2-2
d_call: -
v_call: TRBV3-1/TRBV3-2
clone_size: -
cdr3_aa: CASSQDWRAFGTGELFF
cdr3_nt: TGTGCCAGCAGCCAAGATTGGCGGGCTTTTGGCACCGGGGAGCTGTTTTTT

j_call: TRBJ2-1
d_call: -
v_call: TRBV19
clone_size: -
cdr3_aa: CASSTGHSYNEQFF
cdr3_nt: TGTGCCAGTAGTACAGGACACTCTTACAATGAGCAGTTCTTC

j_call: TRBJ1-3
d_call: -
v_call: TRBV6-5
clone_size: -
cdr3_aa: CASSYSRGNTIYF
cdr3_nt: TGTGCCAGCAGTTACTCGAGGGGAAACACCATATATTTT

j_call: TRBJ2-1
d_call: -
v_call: TRBV14
clone_size: -
cdr3_aa: CASSDRQVVYNEQFF
cdr3_nt: TGTGCCAGCAGCGATAGACAGGTTGTATACAATGAGCAGTTCTTC